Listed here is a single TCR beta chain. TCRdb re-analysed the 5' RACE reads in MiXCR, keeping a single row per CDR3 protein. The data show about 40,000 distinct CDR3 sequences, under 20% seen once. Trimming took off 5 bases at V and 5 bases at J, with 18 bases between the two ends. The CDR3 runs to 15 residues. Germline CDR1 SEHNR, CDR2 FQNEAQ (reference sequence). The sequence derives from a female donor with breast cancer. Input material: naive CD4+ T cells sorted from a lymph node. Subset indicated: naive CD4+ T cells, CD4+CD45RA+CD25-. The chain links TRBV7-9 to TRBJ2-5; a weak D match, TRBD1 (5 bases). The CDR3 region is CASSPGRRGAETQYF. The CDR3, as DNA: TGTGCCAGCAGCCCAGGGCGACGTGGCGCCGAGACCCAGTACTTC.